This T cell receptor (beta chain) was sequenced during a study of regulatory T cells in long-lasting Graves disease. Findings and limits, study-wide: Having only a small sample size may have limited accuracy. Patients with persistent Graves' had lower TCR diversity than newly diagnosed patients.

This clonotype was observed at least ten times. The target antigen is unknown. Time point reported: newly diagnosed GD, antithyroid drugs for less than 3 months. Isolated PBMC RNA provided the starting material for the TCR library. An endocrinology department in Xi'an, China, supplied the patients. Building of the TCR beta libraries involved iRepertoire HTBI primers and Arm-PCR of CDR3 regions. A single record per CDR3 protein comes from TCRdb applying MiXCR to the multiplex PCR reads. The sample lists hundreds of thousands of distinct CDR3 sequences, about 16% seen once, with approximately 25% in the top ten. Germline V gene data show CDR1 as SGHRS and CDR2 as YFSETQ. The ends were cut back, 3 bases at V and 4 bases at J, with 10 bases in the middle. CDR3 size: 13 residues. The sample was also linked to a second study, of T cells in Graves' hyperthyroidism and ophthalmopathy. That publication notes: The study used the HTBI primer set for a first-round RT-PCR of the TCR CDR3.

The rearrangement links TRBV5-1 to TRBJ1-2; D perhaps matches TRBD1 (5 bases). This receptor was obtained from a woman aged 40 to 65 with Graves disease. Sequencing used peripheral blood mononuclear cells (PBMCs), obtained at new diagnosis, from a patient treated with antithyroid drugs. In DNA form, the CDR3 reads TGCGCCAGCAGCTGGGACGGAACCTATGGCTACACCTTC. Encoded protein: CASSWDGTYGYTF.